These T cell receptor beta chains were read from a single sample in a study of beta chain features in type 1 diabetes. Clones were read by immunoSEQ multiplex PCR, and TCRdb kept only the in-frame ones, dropping some. The sample includes fewer than 350,000 clones, 7% to 9% seen only once; the top ten take about 0.93%. The specimen sequenced was central memory CD4+ T cells from blood. The source of these receptors is a woman aged 18 to 35 in good health. CDR3s leave out the opening cysteine and the closing phenylalanine or tryptophan.

cdr3_aa: AISESDNTEAF
v_call: TRBV10-3
j_call: TRBJ1-1

cdr3_aa: ASSLGDVGWNTQY
v_call: TRBV5-1
j_call: TRBJ2-3

cdr3_aa: ASSYRSDSGYGYT
v_call: TRBV6-5
j_call: TRBJ1-2

cdr3_aa: ASSLQTWTLSYNEQF
v_call: TRBV7-2
j_call: TRBJ2-1

cdr3_aa: ASSSLTEAF
v_call: TRBV28
j_call: TRBJ1-1

cdr3_aa: ASSAGTATGTQY
v_call: TRBV25-1
j_call: TRBJ2-3

cdr3_aa: ASRTGWGQPQH
v_call: TRBV11-2
j_call: TRBJ1-5

cdr3_aa: ASSQSTSGRFYEQY
v_call: TRBV4-1
j_call: TRBJ2-7

cdr3_aa: ASSYKGPSYGYT
v_call: TRBV6-6
j_call: TRBJ1-2

cdr3_aa: ASSYDRGNGYT
v_call: TRBV6-6
j_call: TRBJ1-2

cdr3_aa: ASSPYRGRLDNEQF
v_call: TRBV7-2
j_call: TRBJ2-1

cdr3_aa: ASSGTSGWGNEQF
v_call: TRBV7-3
j_call: TRBJ2-1

cdr3_aa: ASSPRQGGLGDTEAF
v_call: TRBV18
j_call: TRBJ1-1

cdr3_aa: ASRSTGARHTEAF
v_call: TRBV2
j_call: TRBJ1-1

cdr3_aa: ASSDGLAGITDTQY
v_call: TRBV4-2
j_call: TRBJ2-3

cdr3_aa: ASSLDLGKLF
v_call: TRBV7-9
j_call: TRBJ1-4

cdr3_aa: AWSWGLAGSTDTQY
v_call: TRBV30
j_call: TRBJ2-3

cdr3_aa: SVATQGEETQY
v_call: TRBV29-1
j_call: TRBJ2-5

cdr3_aa: ASSRDRATDTQY
v_call: TRBV9
j_call: TRBJ2-3

cdr3_aa: ASGGPDYNEQF
v_call: TRBV6-5
j_call: TRBJ2-1

cdr3_aa: AIRGDRNTEAF
v_call: TRBV10-3
j_call: TRBJ1-1

cdr3_aa: ASELRGATGNTIY
v_call: TRBV6-5
j_call: TRBJ1-3

cdr3_aa: ASSSGTPGTDTQY
v_call: TRBV6-6
j_call: TRBJ2-3